This T cell receptor (beta chain) appears in the sequencing data of a study of T cells in Graves' hyperthyroidism and ophthalmopathy (dated by TCRdb to between 2018 and 2021). For the wider study: Peripheral blood samples were taken at the time of initial diagnosis, prior to any treatment. After sampling, hyperthyroidism patients received methimazole starting at 30 mg daily, and ophthalmopathy patients received high-dose intravenous methylprednisolone. An independent validation cohort of 18 to 20 hyperthyroidism patients and roughly 16 patients who later progressed to ophthalmopathy tested prospective prediction of ophthalmopathy. In addition, the study compared T-cell repertoires in thyroid tissue and in blood from about 6 Graves' hyperthyroidism patients. The paper reports TCR Vbeta CDR3 sequencing of about 140 peripheral blood samples: 40 to 45 ophthalmopathy, about 75 hyperthyroidism and approximately 17 progressor patients. To identify distinguishing TCR V-J signatures, a discovery cohort of around 100 patients was used, comprising 43 with Graves' ophthalmopathy and some 60 with stable Graves' hyperthyroidism. For training and testing, the 80 to 100 patients in the discovery cohort were randomly divided in a 7:3 ratio.

Overall study results and their limits: Most expanded thyroid clonotypes (frequency above 0.001) were also found in blood, which suggests that blood repertoires may mirror thyroid immune responses. No statistical method was used to set the sample size in advance, and investigators knew the group allocation. In cross-validation, a model built on a 13 V-J signature told ophthalmopathy apart from stable hyperthyroidism with 85% to 90% sensitivity and approximately 81% specificity, and in testing the same model reached 80%/75%. During validation, the model predicted progression to ophthalmopathy a median of about 6.3 months ahead of onset, with around 65% sensitivity and 72% to 80% specificity.

This clonotype came up many times. Its antigen remains undetermined. Base qualities are not provided; no much larger clone lies one nucleotide away. TCR beta CDR3 regions were amplified from RNA transcripts. The first round of RT-PCR for the TCR CDR3 was performed with the HTBI primer set and the Qiagen OneStep RT-PCR kit. The libraries were constructed in a second round of multiplex PCR and then size-selected and purified. Libraries were sequenced paired-end with 100 bp reads on an Illumina HiSeq2000. The published analysis was carried out like this. SOAPnuke was used to process the raw data, throwing out any read that contained adapters or uncalled bases, had a mean Phred below 15, or lacked an exact constant-primer or identifier match. High-quality paired reads were merged with COPE v1.2.5, and unique nucleotide sequences were defined as clonotypes. MiTCR v1.1 was used to align the clonotypes against IMGT TRBV, TRBD and TRBJ reference segments. Analysis was restricted to V-J combinations with a frequency above 0.0001, which covered about 99% of repertoires. The TCS score was defined as F50 (clonal expansion) divided by E x V (chaos), with BLOSUM62-based TCRdist calculated between CDR3 peptides within each V-J. Welch's t-statistics and random forest reduced 514 V-J features to about 13, which were used in a naive Bayes classifier (R e1071). TCRdb redid the processing of the public reads, applying fastp at Q25 and MiXCR, and retained in-frame beta chains. Identical CDR3 proteins give one entry, which carries the most common genes and DNA. These V and J calls rely on TCRdb rather than the paper's analysis. Present in this sample are around 440,000 distinct CDR3 sequences, approximately 15% of which were seen just once. The top ten clonotypes cover about 7.7% of the sample.

A patient counted as having stable Graves' hyperthyroidism if no progression to ophthalmopathy occurred over 18 months of follow-up. Hyperthyroidism patients were newly diagnosed, with disease duration under 2 months, and aged 18 to 65 years. Any patient with an uncontrolled infection, another autoimmune disease, pregnancy or lactation was excluded. Diagnoses were based on clinical symptoms, serum thyroxine and TRAb, thyroid ultrasound and orbital computed tomography. PBMCs were separated from 10 ml of fresh peripheral blood using Ficoll-Paque density gradient centrifugation. Trizol reagent was used to extract total RNA, and RNA quality was then checked on an Agilent 2100 Bioanalyzer. The sample was blood. The TCR originated in a woman younger than 30 with Graves' hyperthyroidism.

The CDR3 protein: CASSFDSSYNEQFF. Read as DNA, the sequence is TGTGCCAGCAGTTTCGATAGCTCCTACAATGAGCAGTTCTTC. The rearranged segments are TRBV12-3 or TRBV12-4 and TRBJ2-1; the D gene cannot be named for sure. V was cut back by 3 bases and J by 0 bases, leaving a gap of 6 bases between them. The CDR3 runs 14 amino acids, cysteine and phenylalanine included. The entry retains the CDR3 DNA only, 42 bases that are in frame from base 1.